This T cell receptor (beta chain) came from a study of blood T cell repertoires in COVID-19. Study in general: The study drew acute and convalescent COVID-19 samples from the United States, Italy and Spain. In each case, the material was cDNA or gDNA derived from T cells, B-cell-depleted T cells, or PBMCs.

CDR3 size: 18 residues. The germline gives CDR1 LGHDT, CDR2 YNNKEL (reference sequence). Trimming pared 3 bases from V and 0 bases from J, leaving 18 bases between. In the original processing: It was from reference gene primer amplification that nucleated cell counts were estimated. Produced via immunoSEQ multiplex PCR; TCRdb's table is partial and in-frame only. The DNA gave D and trimming, while V, J and clone size come from that table. The sample gives about 250,000 clones, about 83% of which show up once; roughly 5.7% is in the top ten. The J gene is TRBJ2-1, the V gene TRBV3-1 (or the pseudogene TRBV3-2); no firm D call. This clonotype originated in a man aged 80 or over with acute or convalescent COVID-19. Sequences were obtained from peripheral blood. The CDR3 loop is CASSHPLFFRGSYNEQFF. The CDR3 DNA reads TGTGCCAGCAGCCACCCTCTTTTCTTTAGAGGCTCCTACAATGAGCAGTTCTTC.